The next 23 T cell receptor beta chains were all read from a single sample in a study of cytomegalovirus exposure and HLA in healthy donors. PCR used 60 Vbeta primers and 13 Jbeta primers. Assay: immunoSEQ multiplex PCR; the TCRdb copy retains only in-frame clones and omits some. The table has around 250,000 clones, around 81% seen once. Sequencing was done on a sample of PBMCs. Receptors originate from a woman aged 60-70 years in good health and CMV-seropositive.

CDR3 region: CASSQSGLAGAHNEQFF. The CDR3 nucleotides read TGTGCCAGCAGCCAAAGTGGACTAGCGGGAGCCCACAATGAGCAGTTCTTC. The J gene is TRBJ2-1, the V gene TRBV7-9; TRBD2 matches 13 bases. The CDR3 covers 17 residues. Trimming removed 5 bases from V and 5 bases from J; junction bases left unmatched: 9. Germline CDR1 reads SEHNR; CDR2 reads FQNEAQ (reference sequence).

With regard to this clone: One junction end does not reproduce the germline sequence, and a read error may be involved. J is TRBJ1-1 and V is TRBV7-9; TRBD1 aligns across 12 bases. The CDR3 is 16 amino acids. In germline, CDR1 is SEHNR, CDR2 FQNEAQ (reference sequence). The CDR3 protein is CSSRPRGQGADTEAFF. The CDR3 region has the DNA TGTTCCAGCAGGCCCCGGGGACAGGGGGCGGACACTGAAGCTTTCTTT.

V gene TRBV11-3 combines with J gene TRBJ2-7, with 8 bases lining up with TRBD1. This CDR3 comprises 14 residues. The germline V gene encodes CDR1 SGHNT and CDR2 YENEEA. With 5 bases clipped from V and 2 bases from J, the junction kept 5 bases outside the gene matches. The CDR3 DNA reads TGTGCCAGCAGCCCTCGGGACAGGACCTACGAGCAGTACTTC. Encoded protein: CASSPRDRTYEQYF.

The chain recombines TRBV5-6 with TRBJ1-2, with a tentative D call TRBD1 (6 bases). Trimming cost V 2 bases and J 6 bases, with 14 bases left between them. Germline CDR1 and CDR2: SGHDT and YYEEEE. CDR3 length equals 14 residues. The CDR3 sequence: CASSFTDRSNGYTF. DNA for the CDR3: TGTGCCAGCAGCTTTACCGACAGGTCAAATGGCTACACCTTC.

This clone has only one observation. CDR3 DNA sequence: TGCGCCAGCAGCCTCCGGGACAGAACTTTAACTTACGAGCAGTACTTC. Its protein is CASSLRDRTLTYEQYF. This rearrangement joins TRBV5-1 to TRBJ2-7, with TRBD1 matching over 7 bases. Germline CDR1 and CDR2: SGHRS and YFSETQ. CDR3 size: 16 residues. Unmatched junction bases numbered 14, after V lost 4 bases and J lost 4 bases.

V and J are TRBV12-5 and TRBJ2-3; TRBD2 matches at 7 bases. Germline CDR1 and CDR2: LGHNT and FRNRAP. This CDR3 is built from 14 residues. The CDR3 sequence: CASGYGGDTDTQYF. CDR3 DNA: TGTGCCTCTGGTTATGGGGGGGACACAGATACGCAGTATTTT.

The chain joins TRBV7-2 to TRBJ2-1, with a tentative D call TRBD1 (5 bases). In germline, CDR1 is SGHTA, CDR2 FQGNSA. CDR3 length: 14 residues. V was clipped by 2 bases and J by 4 bases, with 9 bases between them. CDR3 amino acids: CASSLRQQYNEQFF. The CDR3 DNA follows: TGTGCCAGCAGCTTAAGACAGCAATACAATGAGCAGTTCTTC. Full variable domain (outside the CDR3, taken from reference TRBV7-2 and TRBJ2-1): GAGVSQSPSNKVTEKGKDVELRCDPISGHTALYWYRQSLGQGLEFLIYFQGNSAPDKSGLPSDRFSAERTGGSVSTLTIQRTQQEDSAVYLCASSLRQQYNEQFFGPGTRLTVL.

The chain couples TRBV6-5 to TRBJ2-3, with 9 nucleotides matching TRBD2. CDR1 is MNHEY, CDR2 SVGAGI, per germline. V was pared by 10 bases and J by 3 bases, with 5 bases of the junction left unmatched. This CDR3 region has 13 residues. Here the CDR3 DNA reads TGTGCCACGAATAGCGGGAGAACAGATACGCAGTATTTT. Encoded protein: CATNSGRTDTQYF.

The rearrangement uses TRBV5-4 and TRBJ2-7; 12 nucleotides match TRBD2. V trimming: 4 bases; J trimming: 0 bases; junction bases outside the gene matches: 2. The CDR3 has 15 amino acids. Germline CDR1 reads SGHNT; CDR2 reads YYREEE (reference sequence). The CDR3 bases are TGTGCCAGCAGCCGGACTAGCGGGACCTCCTACGAGCAGTACTTC. Translation: CASSRTSGTSYEQYF.

This clone was seen a single time. The J gene is TRBJ2-5, the V gene TRBV7-9; no definite D call. The CDR3 runs 11 residues. Trimming stripped 2 bases from V and 5 bases from J, with 3 bases between. Germline V gives CDR1 SEHNR, CDR2 FQNEAQ (reference sequence). This CDR3 reads CASSLLETQYF. The CDR3 DNA reads TGTGCCAGCAGCTTACTTGAGACCCAGTACTTC.

This clone occurred a few times. The J gene is TRBJ1-3, the V gene TRBV11-2; 7 nucleotides agree with TRBD1. This CDR3 comprises 14 residues. V shed 5 bases, J shed 2 bases, and the junction held 3 bases outside the gene matches. Germline V lookup: CDR1 SGHAT, CDR2 FQNNGV. In DNA form, the CDR3 reads TGTGCCAGCAGCCAAACAGGGGCTGGAAACACCATATATTTT. As protein: CASSQTGAGNTIYF.

The rearrangement joins TRBV5-4 to TRBJ2-1; D may be TRBD2 (5 bases). The CDR3 is 15 amino acids. Germline CDR1 and CDR2: SGHNT and YYREEE (reference sequence). The CDR3 DNA is TGTGCGCTTAATCGCGGGCCCGAGGGTCCCAATGAGCAGTTCTTC. This codes for CALNRGPEGPNEQFF.

J is TRBJ2-5 and V is TRBV5-1; 12 bases fit TRBD2. The CDR3 loop spans 16 amino acids. V shed 4 bases, J shed 6 bases, and the junction held 10 bases outside the gene matches. Looked up from germline, CDR1 is SGHRS and CDR2 is YFSETQ. The CDR3 loop is CASSRETSGRMKTQYF. As DNA, the CDR3 is TGCGCCAGCAGCCGAGAGACTAGCGGGAGAATGAAGACCCAGTACTTC.

The chain uses TRBV2 and TRBJ1-4; D is undetermined. CDR1 and CDR2 (germline): SNHLY, FYNNEI. The germline V and J ends were trimmed by 8 bases and 4 bases, with 8 bases remaining between them. The CDR3 runs 12 residues. CDR3 sequence reads: CASRRGNEKLFF. In DNA, the CDR3 is TGTGCCAGCCGCCGGGGTAATGAAAAACTGTTTTTT.

This sequence joins TRBV19 and TRBJ1-5; 7 bases agree with TRBD1. Germline CDR1 and CDR2: LNHDA and SQIVND (reference sequence). This CDR3 is built from 16 residues. The V gene end was trimmed by 7 bases and the J gene end by 7 bases; junction bases not matched to a gene: 16. CDR3 loop: CASKLSTGLETQPQHF. CDR3 DNA: TGTGCCAGTAAACTCTCGACAGGGTTGGAGACGCAGCCCCAGCATTTT. The full variable domain, with the rest looked up from reference TRBV19 and TRBJ1-5, is DGGITQSPKYLFRKEGQNVTLSCEQNLNHDAMYWYRQDPGQGLRLIYYSQIVNDFQKGDIAEGYSVSREKKESFPLTVTSAQKNPTAFYLCASKLSTGLETQPQHFGDGTRLSIL.

The chain joins TRBV5-1 to TRBJ1-1, with D perhaps matching TRBD1 (5 bases). Germline assignment: CDR1 SGHRS and CDR2 YFSETQ. Trimming removed 0 bases at V and 1 base at J, with 25 bases between. The CDR3 is 20 amino acids. CDR3 DNA sequence: TGCGCCAGCAGCTTGGCGCGGGGGGGACCGGGGACGATCAAGAACACTGAAGCTTTCTTT. Its translation: CASSLARGGPGTIKNTEAFF.

Only a few counts were recorded for this clone. The rearrangement links TRBV7-8 to TRBJ2-1; 7 nucleotides align to TRBD2. The CDR3 runs 13 residues. The V segment lost 0 bases and the J segment 9 bases; nucleotides outside the gene matches: 2. Germline V lookup: CDR1 SGHVS, CDR2 FQNEAQ. The CDR3, as DNA: TGTGCCAGCAGCTTAGCGGGAGGGGTTGAGCAGTTCTTC. Translating it yields CASSLAGGVEQFF.

Comments on this clone: Additional DNA sequences in this sample encode the identical CDR3. The V call is TRBV5-4, the J call TRBJ2-1; 11 bases line up with TRBD2. V was clipped by 4 bases and J by 5 bases; unmatched bases: 5. Germline V gives CDR1 SGHNT, CDR2 YYREEE (reference sequence). This CDR3 contains 15 residues. The CDR3 loop reads CASSPGTSGNNEQFF. The DNA for the CDR3 is TGTGCCAGCAGCCCCGGGACTAGCGGAAACAATGAGCAGTTCTTC.

The chain recombines TRBV7-9 with TRBJ2-7; perhaps D is TRBD1 or TRBD2 (6 bases each). The CDR3 is made up of 17 amino acids. CDR1 SEHNR and CDR2 FQNEAQ come from the germline V gene (reference sequence). Trimming left V 5 bases short and J 2 bases short, with 22 bases between. Written as DNA, the CDR3 is TGTGCCAGCAGCCTAGGGGGGTACCGGGACTTAACCTACGAGCAGTACTTC. Encoded protein: CASSLGGYRDLTYEQYF.

V is TRBV5-1 and J is TRBJ2-5; no definite D call. TRBJ2-7 matches the DNA end more closely, so the J call is doubtful. The CDR3 spans 14 residues. CDR1 is SGHRS and CDR2 is YFSETQ in the germline V gene. This chain's CDR3 is CASSLRGTSYEQYF. As DNA, the CDR3 is TGCGCCAGCAGCTTGAGAGGCACCTCCTACGAGCAGTACTTC.

This rearrangement joins TRBV11-2 to TRBJ2-1; 8 bases map to TRBD2. There are 15 residues in the CDR3. Germline trimming cut 5 bases from V and 4 bases from J; bases unmatched to any gene: 7. Germline lookup yields CDR1 SGHAT and CDR2 FQNNGV. The CDR3 sequence is CASSPSGSNYNEQFF. The CDR3 bases are TGTGCCAGCAGCCCCAGCGGGAGTAATTACAATGAGCAGTTCTTC.

The chain couples TRBV5-6 to TRBJ2-7; possible D gene TRBD1, 6 bases. The V and J ends lost 4 bases and 7 bases respectively, with 15 bases between them. This CDR3 is built from 13 residues. Germline-derived CDR1 and CDR2 are SGHDT and YYEEEE. CDR3 loop: CASSRAGAKEQYF. CDR3 bases: TGTGCCAGCAGCCGGGCAGGGGCCAAGGAGCAGTACTTC.

The sample holds a few counts of this clone. The chain couples TRBV29-1 to TRBJ1-1, with a possible D match to TRBD1 (6 bases). This CDR3 spans 13 amino acids. Between the trimmed V and J ends, which lost 4 bases and 0 bases, there was a span of 9 bases. Germline CDR1 reads SQVTM; CDR2 reads ANQGSEA. CDR3: CSVAGVLNTEAFF. The CDR3 bases are TGCAGCGTTGCAGGGGTACTGAACACTGAAGCTTTCTTT.